The 22 T cell receptor beta chains listed next were all sequenced from one sample in a study of blood T cells in healthy people across ages. A J-beta primer mix and a sample-barcoded 5' primer were used in a second PCR of about 7 to 12 cycles. In TCRdb, the 5' RACE reads were re-called with MiXCR into one record per CDR3 protein. The sample shows approximately 780,000 distinct CDR3 sequences, roughly 26% of them seen only once. These same records also appear under a second study, on T cells of mothers and their children.

The sequenced sample consisted of blood. Receptors were obtained from a boy aged 10-17 years in good health.

This clonotype has just a few counts. The chain carries TRBV10-3 and TRBJ2-5, with 9 nucleotides matching TRBD2. Gene TRBJ2-1 matches the end of the DNA better, so the J call may be wrong. CDR3 length: 12 amino acids. Germline V CDR1 and CDR2: ENHRY, SYGVKD. CDR3 in amino acids: CAISDGGGAQFF. In DNA form, the CDR3 reads TGTGCCATCAGTGACGGCGGGGGGGCCCAGTTCTTC.

This clonotype occurred a few times. This sequence joins TRBV3-1 and TRBJ2-7; 8 bases align to TRBD1. V dropped 3 bases and J dropped 3; count of bases not matched to a gene: 4. This CDR3 has 14 residues. Germline CDR1 is LGHDT and CDR2 is YNNKEL (reference sequence). The CDR3 region is CASSHGDRLYEQYF. Here the CDR3 DNA reads TGTGCCAGCAGCCATGGGGACAGGCTCTACGAGCAGTACTTC.

In its sample, this clonotype was seen a few times. The V call is TRBV28, the J call TRBJ1-6; TRBD1 is a possible D gene (5 bases). The CDR3 is 15 residues long. Germline V CDR1 and CDR2: MDHEN, SYDVKM. V lost 5 bases, J lost 5 bases, and 13 bases lay in between. In DNA, the CDR3 is TGTGCCAGCAGTATCCGGGACGGACATAATTCACCCCTCCACTTT. Its translation: CASSIRDGHNSPLHF.

In this sample, this clonotype turned up a few times. The chain recombines TRBV29-1 with TRBJ2-7; D gene unclear. CDR1 is SQVTM and CDR2 is ANQGSEA in the germline V gene. The CDR3 consists of 10 residues. With 0 bases removed from V and 10 bases from J, the gap between germline ends came to 7 bases. CDR3 DNA sequence: TGCAGCGTTGAAGACAGCCGCCAGTACTTC. Protein: CSVEDSRQYF.

This rearrangement joins TRBV19 to TRBJ2-6; D uncertain. This CDR3 contains 16 residues. Looked up from germline, CDR1 is LNHDA and CDR2 is SQIVND (reference sequence). The V end lost 2 bases, the J end lost 1 base, and 9 bases lay between the germline ends. CDR3 residues: CASSIWGQSGANVLTF. CDR3 bases: TGTGCCAGTAGTATATGGGGTCAGTCTGGGGCCAACGTCCTGACTTTC.

This chain links TRBV20-1 with TRBJ2-1; 9 bases fit TRBD2. The CDR3 is 14 residues long. After removal of 2 bases from V and 12 bases from J, the junction contained 11 bases not matched to a gene. Germline CDR1 DFQATT, CDR2 SNEGSKA (reference sequence). The CDR3 nucleotides are TGCAGTGCTAGACTTCCTAGCGGGGTTCCAAGGCAGTTCTTC. Amino acid sequence: CSARLPSGVPRQFF.

Comments on this clonotype: Mismatch with germline at one junction end may stem from a read error. V gene TRBV7-8 combines with J gene TRBJ2-6; weak D call: TRBD2 (6 bases). Germline-derived CDR1 and CDR2 are SGHVS and FQNEAQ. CDR3 size: 19 residues. This chain's CDR3 is CARSLVGGVPFSGANVLTF. As DNA, the CDR3 is TGTGCCAGGAGCTTAGTTGGAGGGGTCCCCTTCTCTGGGGCCAACGTCCTGACTTTC.

The gene calls are TRBV29-1 and TRBJ2-5; tentatively, D is TRBD2 (5 bases). Germline CDR1 SQVTM, CDR2 ANQGSEA. The CDR3 has 12 amino acids. V was clipped by 5 bases and J by 2 bases, with 9 bases between them. CDR3 protein: CSVRTGQETQYF. The CDR3 bases are TGCAGCGTTAGGACGGGGCAAGAGACCCAGTACTTC.

The chain links TRBV7-8 to TRBJ2-7; 11 nucleotides agree with TRBD2. The CDR3 has 19 amino acids. The germline V gene has CDR1 SGHVS and CDR2 FQNEAQ. V lost 1 base, J lost 2 bases, and 13 bases stayed unmatched. The chain's CDR3 is CASSLGERLAGGSAYEQYF. The CDR3 coding sequence is TGTGCCAGCAGCTTAGGAGAGAGGCTAGCGGGGGGTTCAGCCTACGAGCAGTACTTC.

This clonotype was counted between two and nine times. This chain links TRBV29-1 with TRBJ2-1; 15 nucleotides align to TRBD2. With the DNA end fitting TRBJ2-7 better, the J assignment may be wrong. CDR1 and CDR2 from the germline V gene are SQVTM and ANQGSEA. This CDR3 is 17 amino acids long. In DNA, the CDR3 is TGCAGCGTTGAATATCTCGGACTAGCGGGGGGGACCTACGAGCAGTACTTC. Translation: CSVEYLGLAGGTYEQYF.

This clonotype showed up just a few times. The V gene is TRBV4-1, the J gene TRBJ1-5, with D uncertain. V was trimmed by 6 bases and J by 5 bases, leaving 14 bases between them. The CDR3 covers 14 residues. In germline, CDR1 is MGHRA, CDR2 YSYEKL. CDR3 nucleotide sequence: TGCGCCAGCAGTCAGTCCTTCGGGGATCAGCCCCAGCATTTT. Translation: CASSQSFGDQPQHF.

The chain carries TRBV5-4 and TRBJ2-3, with 8 nucleotides matching TRBD1. The junction had 5 bases not matched to a gene; V was cut back by 2 bases and J by 0 bases. Germline CDR1 and CDR2: SGHNT and YYREEE (reference sequence). The CDR3 covers 16 residues. In DNA form, the CDR3 reads TGTGCCAGCAGCTTTCTACAGGGGGGTAGCACAGATACGCAGTATTTT. This translates into CASSFLQGGSTDTQYF.

This clonotype was detected a few times. The rearrangement uses TRBV7-9 and TRBJ2-6; no clear D. The germline V and J ends were trimmed by 4 bases and 0 bases, with 13 bases remaining between them. CDR1 SEHNR and CDR2 FQNEAQ come from the germline V gene (reference sequence). This CDR3 comprises 17 residues. CDR3 sequence (DNA): TGTGCCAGCAGCTCCCGCTCCCTATTCTCTGGGGCCAACGTCCTGACTTTC. It translates to CASSSRSLFSGANVLTF.

The V and J genes are TRBV7-6 and TRBJ2-1, with D perhaps TRBD2 (7 bases). The germline CDR1 and CDR2 sequences are SGHVS and FNYEAQ. V was shortened by 5 bases and J by 6 bases, with 17 bases between the two germline ends. CDR3 length: 15 amino acids. CDR3 nucleotide sequence: TGTGCCAGCAGCCCCCTGGGGGGGGCTTCCAATGAGCAGTTCTTC. Translating it yields CASSPLGGASNEQFF.

This clonotype was seen a handful of times. The chain combines TRBV6-5 with TRBJ1-6; D perhaps matches TRBD1 (5 bases). Germline CDR1 reads MNHEY; CDR2 reads SVGAGI. CDR3 size: 14 residues. The CDR3 region has the DNA TGTGCTAGTAGGAGGGGCTCCTATAATTCACCCCTCCACTTT. Its translation is CASRRGSYNSPLHF.

In this sample, this clonotype turned up a few times. The J gene is TRBJ2-1, the V gene TRBV7-7; D uncertain. The V gene's germline CDR1 is SSHAT and CDR2 FNYEAQ (reference sequence). The CDR3 has 13 residues. The V gene lost 5 bases and the J gene lost 7 bases, with 12 bases spanning the gap. The DNA of the CDR3 is TGTGCCAGCAGCGACGTGGTGGGGAATGAGCAGTTCTTC. It encodes CASSDVVGNEQFF. Supplemented by reference TRBV7-7 and TRBJ2-1, the full variable domain reads GAGVSQSPRYKVTKRGQDVTLRCDPISSHATLYWYQQALGQGPEFLTYFNYEAQPDKSGLPSDRFSAERPEGSISTLTIQRTEQRDSAMYRCASSDVVGNEQFFGPGTRLTVL.

This clonotype occurred a few times. CDR3 bases: TGTGCCAGCAGAGCTACATATAGCAATCAGCCCCAGCATTTT. Its protein product is CASRATYSNQPQHF. The J gene is TRBJ1-5, the V gene TRBV28; the D is unclear. Germline V lookup: CDR1 MDHEN, CDR2 SYDVKM. The CDR3 extends over 14 amino acids. V was cut by 6 bases and J by 0 bases, with 9 bases left in between.

This clonotype has a count of ten or more. The J gene is TRBJ2-1, the V gene TRBV28, with 7 bases that match TRBD2. The CDR3 loop spans 11 amino acids. The trim removed 8 bases at V and 15 bases at J, leaving 10 bases unmatched. From germline, CDR1 is MDHEN and CDR2 SYDVKM. CDR3 in amino acids: CASGREGDSFF. DNA for the CDR3: TGTGCCAGCGGCAGGGAGGGAGATTCGTTCTTC.

This clonotype has more than one count but fewer than ten. V usage is TRBV4-2 and J usage is TRBJ1-6, with 8 positions matching TRBD1. The germline V gene has CDR1 LGHNA and CDR2 YNFKEQ. The CDR3 has 18 residues. The junction had 12 bases not matched to a gene; V was cut back by 1 base and J by 7 bases. The CDR3 protein is CASSQGLGQGAPNSPLHF. CDR3 in DNA: TGTGCCAGCAGCCAAGGGTTGGGGCAGGGGGCGCCCAATTCACCCCTCCACTTT.

The gene calls are TRBV7-8 and TRBJ2-1; D unresolved. Germline V gene data show CDR1 as SGHVS and CDR2 as FQNEAQ. V gave up 3 bases and J gave up 2 bases, with 5 bases separating them. The CDR3 loop spans 13 amino acids. The CDR3 region has the DNA TGTGCCAGCAGCTTTTCAACCTACAATGAGCAGTTCTTC. This codes for CASSFSTYNEQFF.

With respect to this clonotype: One junction end disagrees with the germline gene, perhaps due to a read error. V and J are TRBV11-2 and TRBJ2-7, with D maybe TRBD2 (5 bases). The CDR3 spans 15 residues. Looked up from germline, CDR1 is SGHAT and CDR2 is FQNNGV. CDR3 sequence reads: CAGSLEGGNAYEQYF. CDR3 in DNA: TGTGCCGGCAGCTTAGAGGGTGGGAACGCCTACGAGCAGTACTTC.

The CDR3 nucleotides read TGTGCCACGGGTCCAGGACCCGGGGATGAGCAGTTCTTC. It is translated as CATGPGPGDEQFF. The rearrangement links TRBV10-3 to TRBJ2-1, with D perhaps TRBD2 (5 bases). The germline gives CDR1 ENHRY, CDR2 SYGVKD. V shed 10 bases and J shed 8 bases, with 18 bases lying between them. The CDR3 runs to 13 residues.